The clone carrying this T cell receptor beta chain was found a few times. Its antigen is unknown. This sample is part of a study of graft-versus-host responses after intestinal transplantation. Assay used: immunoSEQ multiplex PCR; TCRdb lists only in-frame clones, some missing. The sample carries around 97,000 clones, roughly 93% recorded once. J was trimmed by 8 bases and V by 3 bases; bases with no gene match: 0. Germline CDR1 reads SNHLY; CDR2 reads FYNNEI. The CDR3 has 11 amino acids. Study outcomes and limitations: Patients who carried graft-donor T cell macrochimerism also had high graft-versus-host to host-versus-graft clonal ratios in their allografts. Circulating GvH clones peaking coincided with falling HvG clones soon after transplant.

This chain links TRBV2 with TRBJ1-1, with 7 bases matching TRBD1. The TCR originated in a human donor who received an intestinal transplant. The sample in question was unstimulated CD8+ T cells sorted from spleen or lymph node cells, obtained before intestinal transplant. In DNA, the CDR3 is TGTGCCAGCAGTGAGGGACAGGAAGCTTTCTTT. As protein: CASSEGQEAFF.